This passage covers 2 T cell receptor beta chains from one sample sequenced in a study of post-analysis software for immune sequencing data. cDNA libraries for TCR beta contained unique molecular identifiers. TCRdb redid the calling of the PCR reads with MiXCR, one entry per CDR3 protein. The top ten clones hold approximately 30% of a sample with over 150,000 distinct CDR3 sequences, under 40% of them seen once. Material: blood, obtained after autologous hematopoietic stem cell transplantation. Receptors were obtained from a girl under 18 with multiple sclerosis.

This clonotype was observed many times. The V gene is TRBV12-3 or TRBV12-4, the J gene TRBJ2-3; 15 bases fit TRBD2. The V gene end was trimmed by 6 bases and the J gene end by 4 bases; junction bases not matched to a gene: 8. The CDR3 totals 17 residues. The CDR3 coding sequence is TGTGCCAGCAGCTCCGGCGGACTAGCGGGAGGGGCAGATACGCAGTATTTT. Translation: CASSSGGLAGGADTQYF.

This rearrangement joins TRBV7-9 to TRBJ1-2; D gene unclear. This CDR3 comprises 13 residues. Germline V gene lookup returns CDR1 SEHNR and CDR2 FQNEAQ (reference sequence). V dropped 5 bases and J dropped 3 bases, with 10 bases sitting between them. CDR3 region: CASSPRTDYGYTF. The CDR3 DNA sequence: TGTGCCAGCAGCCCCCGGACGGACTATGGCTACACCTTC.